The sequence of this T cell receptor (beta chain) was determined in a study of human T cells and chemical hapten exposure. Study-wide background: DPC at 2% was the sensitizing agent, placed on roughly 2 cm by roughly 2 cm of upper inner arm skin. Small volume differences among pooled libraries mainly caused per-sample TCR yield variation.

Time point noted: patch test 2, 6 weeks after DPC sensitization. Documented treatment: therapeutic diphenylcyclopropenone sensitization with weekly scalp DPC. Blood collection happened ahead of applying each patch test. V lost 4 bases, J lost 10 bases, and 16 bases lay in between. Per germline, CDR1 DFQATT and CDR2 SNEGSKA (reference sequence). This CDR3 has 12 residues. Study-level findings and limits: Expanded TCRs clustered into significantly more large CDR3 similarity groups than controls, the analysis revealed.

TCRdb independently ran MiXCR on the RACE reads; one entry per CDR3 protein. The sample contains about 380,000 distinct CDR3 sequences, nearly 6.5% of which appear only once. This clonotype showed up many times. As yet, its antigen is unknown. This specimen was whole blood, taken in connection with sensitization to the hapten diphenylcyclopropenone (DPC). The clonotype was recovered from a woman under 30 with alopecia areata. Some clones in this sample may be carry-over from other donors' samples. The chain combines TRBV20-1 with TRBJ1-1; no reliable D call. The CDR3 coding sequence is TGCAGTGCTAAGTCCCCCCATATCGTAGCTTTCTTT. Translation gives CSAKSPHIVAFF.